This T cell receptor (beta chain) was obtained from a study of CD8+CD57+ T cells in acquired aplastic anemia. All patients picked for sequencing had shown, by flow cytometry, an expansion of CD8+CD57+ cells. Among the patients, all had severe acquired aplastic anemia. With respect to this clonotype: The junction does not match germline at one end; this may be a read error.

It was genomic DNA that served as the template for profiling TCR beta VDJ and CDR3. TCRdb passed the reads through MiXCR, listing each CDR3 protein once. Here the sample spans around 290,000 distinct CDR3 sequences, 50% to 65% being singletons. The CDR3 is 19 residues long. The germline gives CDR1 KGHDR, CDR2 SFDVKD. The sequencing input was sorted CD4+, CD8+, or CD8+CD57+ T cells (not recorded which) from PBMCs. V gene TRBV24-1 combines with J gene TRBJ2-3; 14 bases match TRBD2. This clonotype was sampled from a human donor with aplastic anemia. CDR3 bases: TGTACCACCAGTGACACGACTAGCGGGAGGGCCAAATGGACAGATACGCAGTATTTT. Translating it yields CTTSDTTSGRAKWTDTQYF.